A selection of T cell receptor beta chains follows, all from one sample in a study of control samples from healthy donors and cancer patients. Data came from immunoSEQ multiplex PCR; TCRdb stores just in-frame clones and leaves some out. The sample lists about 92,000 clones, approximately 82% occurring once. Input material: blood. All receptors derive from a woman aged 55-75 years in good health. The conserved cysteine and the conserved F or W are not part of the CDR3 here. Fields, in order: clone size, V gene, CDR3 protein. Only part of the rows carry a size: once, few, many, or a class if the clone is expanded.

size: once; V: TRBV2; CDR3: ASSPGTLAKNIQY
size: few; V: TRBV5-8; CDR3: ASSFGTAPQETQY
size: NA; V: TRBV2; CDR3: ASSEAGGDTDTQY
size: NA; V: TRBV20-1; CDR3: SANFQETQY
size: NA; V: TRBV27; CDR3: ASSLWALTDTQY
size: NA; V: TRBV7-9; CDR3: ASRLQGAEAF
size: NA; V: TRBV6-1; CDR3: ASSETGRANNSPLH
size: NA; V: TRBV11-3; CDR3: ASSQVEGEQF
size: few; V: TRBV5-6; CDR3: ASSWGVIGKNIQY
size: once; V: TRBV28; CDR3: ASTLLGAANTGELF
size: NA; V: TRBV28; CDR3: ASIGDRDNSPLH
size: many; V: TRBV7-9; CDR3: ASSALL
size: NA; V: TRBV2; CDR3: ASLLRYGTEAF
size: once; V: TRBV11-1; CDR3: ASSLKITGELF
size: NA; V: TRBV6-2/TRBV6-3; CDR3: ASSLTLVNTEAF
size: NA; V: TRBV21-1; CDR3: ASSEQRAYGYT
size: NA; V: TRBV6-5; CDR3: AGGTQQETQY
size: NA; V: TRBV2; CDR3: ASNDVAGHEKLF
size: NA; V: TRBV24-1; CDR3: ATSSNRGLGNEQF
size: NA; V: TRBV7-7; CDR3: ASSHGTVSGEQY
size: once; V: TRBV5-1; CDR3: ASSLRTSGVSNTGELF
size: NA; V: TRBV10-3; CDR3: AISGQLNTEAF
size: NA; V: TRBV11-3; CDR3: ASSSTKRRTGRVYEQY
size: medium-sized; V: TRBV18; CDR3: ASSQWTGANTGELF
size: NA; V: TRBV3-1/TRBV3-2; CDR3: ASSQADWGTEAF
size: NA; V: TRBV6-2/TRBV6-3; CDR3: ASSYTRLAGVLTGELF
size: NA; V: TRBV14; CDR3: ASSQEGFEQF
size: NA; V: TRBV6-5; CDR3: ASRRRTGENIQY
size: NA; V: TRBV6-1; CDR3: ASSDSFASSYEQY
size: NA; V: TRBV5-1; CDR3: ASSFTAGRGNEQF
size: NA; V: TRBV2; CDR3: ASMRETATNEKLF
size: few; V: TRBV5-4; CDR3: ASSVTKVTEAF
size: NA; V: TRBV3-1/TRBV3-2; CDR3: ASTVAAWGDYGYT
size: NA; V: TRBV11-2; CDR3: ASSPQTGLSAF
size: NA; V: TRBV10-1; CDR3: ASSDAGQNTEAF
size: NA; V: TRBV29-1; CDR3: SVGKTGAETQY
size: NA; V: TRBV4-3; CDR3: ASSPDRVGYT
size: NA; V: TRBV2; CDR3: ASRIQGAGETQY
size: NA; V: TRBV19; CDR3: ASRLTGSGLNTEAF
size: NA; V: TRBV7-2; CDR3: ASSLIWTGTQETQY
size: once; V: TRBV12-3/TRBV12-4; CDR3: ASSRRQWGYT
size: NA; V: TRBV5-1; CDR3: ASSLTGGPGNEQF
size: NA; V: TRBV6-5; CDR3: ASQTGTSGTDTQY
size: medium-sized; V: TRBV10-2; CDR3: ASRGDSSGNTIY
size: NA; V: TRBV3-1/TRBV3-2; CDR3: ASSQGAVDQETQY
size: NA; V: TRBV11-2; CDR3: ASSLELRDEKLF
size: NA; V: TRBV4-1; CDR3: ASSQGQTGAYTDTQY
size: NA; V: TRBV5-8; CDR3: ASTTSGGRAGELF